This note documents a single TCR beta chain sequence. Its antigen remains unknown. This entry belongs to a study of shared clonotypes between healthy human individuals. Study in general: A couple of women and a few men aged 18 to 49 made up the donors. Overall study findings and caveats: Memory subsets generally showed smaller estimated richness than naive subsets did.

TCRdb keeps only in-frame clones here, not all; method: immunoSEQ multiplex PCR. This sample has roughly 1,100,000 clones, with roughly 80% found just once. All participating donors were Caucasian adults from Nashville, Tennessee. The investigators split CD4+ cells into a CD45RA+ naive subset and a CD45RA-negative memory subset. This TCR came from a man younger than 35 in good health. The sample taken for sequencing was memory CD4+ T cells sorted from blood. Subset indicated: CD45RA-negative fraction.

The CDR3 nucleotides are TGTGCCAGCACCCCGAGGAGCTCCTATAATTCACCCCTCCACTTT. The encoded protein is CASTPRSSYNSPLHF. This rearrangement joins TRBV11-3 to TRBJ1-6; D is uncertain. The CDR3 runs to 15 residues. With 7 bases removed from V and 0 bases from J, the gap between germline ends came to 10 bases. Germline V CDR1 and CDR2: SGHNT, YENEEA.